One sample yielded the 14 T cell receptor beta chains listed below, sequenced in a study of long-term antiretroviral therapy in people with HIV. Survey-level resolution applied to immunoSEQ assay v3.0. TCRdb's copy holds only in-frame clones and misses some; the assay was immunoSEQ multiplex PCR. The repertoire consists of tens of thousands of clones, with roughly 90% occurring once and the leading ten covering 4.3%. Sequenced here: unsorted PBMCs, sampled approximately 5.1 years after starting antiretroviral therapy. The receptors here all came from a woman aged 40 to 50 with HIV.

J is TRBJ2-3 and V is TRBV20-1; D might be TRBD1 or TRBD2, each matching 5 bases. V shed 6 bases and J shed 5 bases, with 6 bases lying between them. CDR3 length equals 10 residues. Germline CDR1 is DFQATT and CDR2 is SNEGSKA (reference sequence). The CDR3: CSAGVDTQYF. CDR3 nucleotides: TGCAGTGCGGGGGTAGATACGCAGTATTTT.

The chain has TRBV5-4 and TRBJ1-1; D unclear. V was pared by 4 bases and J by 5 bases, with 9 bases between. The germline gives CDR1 SGHNT, CDR2 YYREEE (reference sequence). This CDR3 spans 12 amino acids. The CDR3 is CASSPMGTEAFF. The CDR3 nucleotides are TGTGCCAGCAGCCCGATGGGTACTGAAGCTTTCTTT.

This clone was found a few times. CDR3 sequence reads: CASGVSARSPLHF. CDR3 bases: TGTGCCAGCGGCGTTTCGGCTCGTTCACCCCTCCACTTT. The chain carries TRBV6-5 and TRBJ1-6; D remains ambiguous. This CDR3 is built from 13 residues. Per germline, CDR1 MNHEY and CDR2 SVGAGI. V was cut by 8 bases and J by 9 bases, with 14 bases left in between.

The chain employs TRBV10-2 and TRBJ1-2, with D perhaps matching TRBD1 (5 bases). The germline gives CDR1 WSHSY, CDR2 SAAADI. The V and J ends lost 6 bases and 3 bases respectively, with 8 bases between them. The CDR3 has 12 amino acids. The CDR3 is CASRGDDYGYTF. As DNA, the CDR3 is TGCGCCAGCAGAGGGGACGACTATGGCTACACCTTC.

This chain uses TRBV4-3 with TRBJ2-3; the match to TRBD2 covers 14 bases. With V trimmed by 3 bases and J by 6 bases, 11 bases remained unmatched. The CDR3 runs to 18 residues. Germline lookup yields CDR1 LGHNA and CDR2 YSLEER. DNA for the CDR3: TGCGCCAGCAGCCAGGGAGGGACTAGCGGGGGCCCCTTGGATACGCAGTATTTT. Protein product: CASSQGGTSGGPLDTQYF.

The V gene is TRBV11-2, the J gene TRBJ2-3, with a weak D call TRBD1 (6 bases). In germline, CDR1 is SGHAT, CDR2 FQNNGV. The CDR3 runs 15 residues. V dropped 2 bases and J dropped 8 bases, with 17 bases sitting between them. As DNA, the CDR3 is TGTGCCAGCAGCTTACTCCGCGCTGCAGGGGCTACGCAGTATTTT. Its protein is CASSLLRAAGATQYF.

This chain links TRBV5-4 with TRBJ1-2; no definite D call. This CDR3 is 15 amino acids long. The germline V gene encodes CDR1 SGHNT and CDR2 YYREEE (reference sequence). The germline V and J ends were trimmed by 1 base and 8 bases, with 18 bases remaining between them. CDR3 loop: CASSLRRRLTLGYTF. The DNA for the CDR3 is TGTGCCAGCAGCTTGAGAAGAAGGTTGACGTTGGGCTACACCTTC.

V is TRBV27 and J is TRBJ2-1, with 10 bases aligning to TRBD2. V shed 2 bases and J 6 bases; nucleotides not matched to a gene: 4. The length of the CDR3 is 15 residues. Germline CDR1 MNHEY, CDR2 SMNVEV (reference sequence). The CDR3 region is CASSLVLAGSNEQFF. CDR3 nucleotide sequence: TGTGCCAGCAGTTTAGTACTAGCGGGGAGCAATGAGCAGTTCTTC.

The chain combines TRBV19 with TRBJ1-5, with a tentative D call TRBD1 (6 bases). The ends were cut back, 7 bases at V and 3 bases at J, with 13 bases in the middle. CDR1 and CDR2 from the germline V gene are LNHDA and SQIVND (reference sequence). The CDR3 length is 14 residues. The DNA of the CDR3 is TGTGCCAGTACCCGTTGGGGGCTCAATCAGCCCCAGCATTTT. Residues: CASTRWGLNQPQHF.

The CDR3 protein is CASGPSGTLSSSTDTQYF. In nucleotides, the CDR3 is TGTGCTAGTGGACCTAGCGGGACCCTGTCCTCTAGCACAGATACGCAGTATTTT. This chain uses TRBV12-5 with TRBJ2-3, with 9 bases matching TRBD2. With V trimmed by 6 bases and J by 0 bases, 13 bases remained unmatched. Germline V lookup: CDR1 LGHNT, CDR2 FRNRAP. The CDR3 runs 18 residues.

The chain employs TRBV9 and TRBJ1-1; maybe TRBD1 (5 bases). V lost 3 bases and J lost 1, with 13 bases in between. There are 15 residues in the CDR3. Per germline, CDR1 SGDLS and CDR2 YYNGEE. The CDR3 loop reads CASSAVDSRNTEAFF. CDR3 sequence (DNA): TGTGCCAGCAGCGCTGTTGACAGTAGGAACACTGAAGCTTTCTTT. Full variable domain (missing parts from reference TRBV9 and TRBJ1-1): DSGVTQTPKHLITATGQRVTLRCSPRSGDLSVYWYQQSLDQGLQFLIQYYNGEERAKGNILERFSAQQFPDLHSELNLSSLELGDSALYFCASSAVDSRNTEAFFGQGTRLTVV.

The genes are TRBV21-1 and TRBJ2-1; the table's D call TRBD2 went unverified against the DNA. TRBV21-1 is recorded as a pseudogene. The CDR3 sequence is 16 residues long. DNA for the CDR3: TGTGCCAGCAGCCGAGGGGGGGGGAGCTCCTACAATGAGCAGTTCTTC. Amino acid sequence: CASSRGGGSSYNEQFF.

V usage is TRBV11-3 and J usage is TRBJ2-5, with D possibly matching TRBD2 (5 bases). Germline V gene data show CDR1 as SGHNT and CDR2 as YENEEA. The CDR3 is made up of 16 amino acids. Trimming left V 4 bases short and J 2 bases short, with 17 bases between. This CDR3 is CASSCQAGPIQETQYF. The DNA of the CDR3 is TGTGCCAGCAGCTGCCAGGCGGGCCCCATTCAAGAGACCCAGTACTTC.

The chain employs TRBV30 and TRBJ1-2; the D gene is possibly TRBD1 (5 bases). Germline V gives CDR1 GTSNPN, CDR2 SVGIG (reference sequence). V was shortened by 5 bases and J by 8 bases, with 9 bases between the two germline ends. This CDR3 has 10 amino acids. The CDR3 DNA sequence: TGTGCCTGGTGGGCAGGGGGCTACACCTTC. Encoded protein: CAWWAGGYTF.